These 18 T cell receptor beta chains share one sample of origin, sequenced in a study of early T cells in non-severe SARS-CoV-2 infection. MiXCR, run by TCRdb on the 5' RACE reads, gives a single entry per CDR3 protein. The sample has approximately 70,000 distinct CDR3 sequences, about 5% seen once. The specimen comprised whole blood, sampled at baseline. The receptors here all came from an adult who was a healthcare worker with PCR-confirmed SARS-CoV-2 infection or an uninfected control (not recorded which).

A word on this clonotype: This may come from a read error, since a much larger clone is one base off. The chain uses TRBV19 and TRBJ2-1, with D perhaps matching TRBD2 (6 bases). Germline V gives CDR1 LNHDA, CDR2 SQIVND (reference sequence). The V gene lost 5 bases and the J gene lost 5 bases, with 19 bases spanning the gap. This CDR3 has 16 amino acids. CDR3 in DNA: TGTGCCAGTAGTGGCGAGCCGGGACTGACTCACAATGAGCAGTTCTTC. Protein product: CASSGEPGLTHNEQFF.

This clonotype showed up just a few times. The V and J genes are TRBV10-1 and TRBJ1-6; no reliable D call. The CDR3 extends over 12 amino acids. V lost 2 bases and J lost 8, with 4 bases in between. Germline lookup yields CDR1 WNHNN and CDR2 SYGVQD (reference sequence). The CDR3 DNA sequence: TGCGCCAGCAGTGAGATGGATTCACCCCTCCACTTT. Translation: CASSEMDSPLHF.

On this clonotype itself: At one end, the junction sequence differs from germline, possibly due to a read error. The rearrangement joins TRBV10-1 to TRBJ1-1, with 7 bases lining up with TRBD1. The V gene's germline CDR1 is WNHNN and CDR2 SYGVQD (reference sequence). The length of the CDR3 is 14 residues. The CDR3: CASSEYDRVTEALF. CDR3 in DNA: TGCGCCAGCAGTGAGTACGACAGGGTAACTGAAGCTTTGTTT.

There are many counts of this clonotype. CDR3 DNA: TGTGCCAGCAGCTTAGCTCGGAGGAGTGACACTGAAGCTTTCTTT. Protein sequence: CASSLARRSDTEAFF. This chain uses TRBV7-7 with TRBJ1-1, with D hard to call. Trimming took 0 bases from V and 3 from J, leaving 11 bases between them. The germline gives CDR1 SSHAT, CDR2 FNYEAQ (reference sequence). This CDR3 contains 15 residues.

The chain employs TRBV18 and TRBJ1-4; D ambiguous. CDR3 length: 14 residues. The germline V gene has CDR1 KGHSH and CDR2 LQKENI. The ends were cut back, 3 bases at V and 8 bases at J, with 13 bases in the middle. The CDR3 protein is CASSPALGKEKLFF. The CDR3 nucleotides read TGTGCCAGCTCACCCGCCCTGGGGAAGGAAAAACTGTTTTTT.

The chain joins TRBV6-6 to TRBJ2-7; D gene ambiguous. Between the trimmed V and J ends, which lost 5 bases and 4 bases, there was a span of 9 bases. This CDR3 spans 12 amino acids. Germline V gives CDR1 MNHNY, CDR2 SVGAGI (reference sequence). The CDR3 bases are TGTGCCAGCAGTAAAGAGACTTACGAGCAGTACTTC. This gives the protein CASSKETYEQYF.

This clonotype was found many times. V is TRBV21-1 and J is TRBJ1-6; the table's D call, TRBD1, was not checked against the DNA. TRBV21-1 is tagged as a pseudogene. CDR3 length equals 14 residues. In DNA, the CDR3 is TGTGCCAGCCACCCTCGGGACACCAATTCACCCCTCCACTTT. It encodes CASHPRDTNSPLHF.

This sequence joins TRBV30 and TRBJ2-1; tentative D call: TRBD2 (6 bases). This CDR3 contains 13 residues. From germline, CDR1 is GTSNPN and CDR2 SVGIG (reference sequence). The ends were cut back, 7 bases at V and 0 bases at J, with 10 bases in the middle. The CDR3 here is CASDYNSYNEQFF. In DNA form, the CDR3 reads TGTGCCTCGGACTACAACTCCTACAATGAGCAGTTCTTC.

This clonotype was seen repeatedly, ten times or more. This chain uses TRBV7-6 with TRBJ2-3; weak D call: TRBD2 (5 bases). V lost 0 bases to trimming and J lost 5 bases, with 12 bases between them. Germline values: CDR1 SGHVS, CDR2 FNYEAQ. The CDR3 is 15 amino acids. Written as DNA, the CDR3 is TGTGCCAGCAGCTTAGCGGCGGGTCAAGGAGATACGCAGTATTTT. Its protein product is CASSLAAGQGDTQYF.

This clonotype appeared many times. The J gene is TRBJ1-1, the V gene TRBV20-1, with a tentative D call TRBD1 (6 bases). The V end lost 3 bases, the J end lost 3 bases, and 11 bases lay between the germline ends. Germline V gene data show CDR1 as DFQATT and CDR2 as SNEGSKA (reference sequence). This CDR3 is built from 13 residues. The CDR3 DNA reads TGCAGTGCTAGGGGGGGGGCTGACACTGAAGCTTTCTTT. It yields the protein CSARGGADTEAFF.

This clonotype was detected a few times. This chain links TRBV27 with TRBJ1-2; D unclear. The germline V gene encodes CDR1 MNHEY and CDR2 SMNVEV (reference sequence). This CDR3 comprises 12 residues. The ends were cut back, 10 bases at V and 0 bases at J, with 9 bases in the middle. CDR3 loop: CATGPSNYGYTF. CDR3 DNA sequence: TGTGCCACCGGACCTTCTAACTATGGCTACACCTTC.

This clonotype has a count of ten or more. V and J are TRBV12-3 or TRBV12-4 and TRBJ1-5; D uncertain. The CDR3 is 15 residues long. Trimming took off 5 bases at V and 3 bases at J, with 14 bases between the two ends. The CDR3 is CASSPWGGANQPQHF. CDR3 in DNA: TGTGCCAGCAGTCCCTGGGGAGGAGCCAATCAGCCCCAGCATTTT.

This clonotype was seen many times. The rearrangement uses TRBV12-3 or TRBV12-4 and TRBJ1-2, with a weak D call TRBD1 (6 bases). The CDR3 spans 14 residues. The ends were cut back, 6 bases at V and 1 base at J, with 12 bases in the middle. CDR3 amino acids: CASRAGQLNYGYTF. The CDR3 nucleotides read TGTGCCAGCAGGGCAGGACAGCTTAACTATGGCTACACCTTC.

This clonotype has a count of ten or more. The chain links TRBV7-6 to TRBJ2-2, with D uncertain. V was shortened by 2 bases and J by 0 bases, with 7 bases between the two germline ends. The V gene's germline CDR1 is SGHVS and CDR2 FNYEAQ. There are 15 residues in the CDR3. The CDR3 protein is CASSLFGTNTGELFF. Written as DNA, the CDR3 is TGTGCCAGCAGCTTATTTGGCACGAACACCGGGGAGCTGTTTTTT.

The chain is built from TRBV4-1 and TRBJ2-7; D gene unclear. V was shortened by 3 bases and J by 6 bases, with 12 bases between the two germline ends. Germline values: CDR1 MGHRA, CDR2 YSYEKL. The CDR3 has 13 amino acids. This CDR3 reads CASSHGLVSEQYF. Here the CDR3 DNA reads TGCGCCAGCAGCCACGGGCTAGTAAGCGAGCAGTACTTC.

This clonotype was detected a few times. The rearrangement joins TRBV28 to TRBJ1-6; D uncertain. The ends were cut back, 3 bases at V and 14 bases at J, with 8 bases in the middle. The CDR3 is made up of 11 amino acids. In germline, CDR1 is MDHEN, CDR2 SYDVKM. CDR3 region: CASSFLEALHF. The CDR3 DNA sequence: TGTGCCAGCAGTTTCCTCGAGGCCCTCCACTTT. The full variable domain, rest sourced from reference TRBV28 and TRBJ1-6, is DVKVTQSSRYLVKRTGEKVFLECVQDMDHENMFWYRQDPGLGLRLIYFSYDVKMKEKGDIPEGYSVSREKKERFSLILESASTNQTSMYLCASSFLEALHFGNGTRLTVT.

The V and J genes are TRBV25-1 and TRBJ1-1; 10 nucleotides agree with TRBD1. Trimming removed 6 bases from V and 4 bases from J; junction bases left unmatched: 8. The CDR3 is 15 amino acids. Germline CDR1 reads MGHDK; CDR2 reads SYGVNS. CDR3 DNA sequence: TGTGCCAGCAGCTTCGACAGGGGGCGAGTCACTGAAGCTTTCTTT. Translating gives CASSFDRGRVTEAFF.

On this clonotype: One base away lies a much larger clone, so this may be a sequencing read error. This chain's CDR3 is CTSKRGEANEAFF. In DNA form, the CDR3 reads TGTACCAGCAAGAGAGGGGAGGCGAATGAAGCTTTCTTT. The V call is TRBV6-5, the J call TRBJ1-1, with D perhaps matching TRBD1 (5 bases). CDR1 and CDR2 from the germline V gene are MNHEY and SVGAGI. The CDR3 is 13 amino acids.